This T cell receptor (beta chain) was observed in a study of T cells in localized non-small cell lung cancer. General study results and limits: Uninvolved adjacent lung showed peak T cell clonality, exceeding tumor.

Data came from immunoSEQ multiplex PCR; TCRdb stores just in-frame clones and leaves some out. The sample records about 59,000 clones, roughly 90% being singletons. Regarding this clone: Its antigen is not known.

From germline, CDR1 is SGHDT and CDR2 YYEEEE. Trimming cost V 3 bases and J 3 bases, with 3 bases left between them. The CDR3 extends over 11 amino acids. The receptor comes from a man between 40 and 69 years old with stage I squamous cell lung carcinoma. V usage is TRBV5-6 and J usage is TRBJ2-5; D gene unclear. Specimen: peripheral blood, collected before any cancer treatment. The CDR3 here is CASSSKETQYF. DNA of the CDR3: TGTGCCAGCAGCTCCAAAGAGACCCAGTACTTC.